This T cell receptor beta chain was recorded in a study of T cells in Graves' hyperthyroidism and ophthalmopathy. Findings and caveats of the study: From stable hyperthyroidism, ophthalmopathy was set apart by a 13 V-J model. The blood repertoire included most of the expanded thyroid clonotypes above 0.001. The model made its ophthalmopathy prediction, and onset followed a median around six months later.

Patients were excluded for uncontrolled infection, other autoimmune disease, pregnancy or lactation. With regard to this clonotype: Its target is not known.

Template material for amplifying TCR beta CDR3 regions consisted of RNA transcripts. Carried out on the TCR CDR3, a first-round RT-PCR used the HTBI primer set. TCRdb re-analysed the multiplex PCR reads in MiXCR, keeping a single row per CDR3 protein. Here the sample spans just under 750,000 distinct CDR3 sequences, around 40% being singletons. The ends lost 1 base at V and 3 bases at J; junction bases unmatched: 7. CDR1 SGHTS and CDR2 YDEGEE come from the germline V gene. The CDR3 length is 16 residues. The rearrangement links TRBV5-8 to TRBJ1-5, with TRBD1 matching over 7 bases. The source is a woman aged 40 to 50 with Graves' hyperthyroidism. What was sequenced was blood. This chain's CDR3 is CASSLWADRDNQPQHF. The CDR3 bases are TGTGCCAGCAGCTTGTGGGCAGACAGGGACAATCAGCCCCAGCATTTT.